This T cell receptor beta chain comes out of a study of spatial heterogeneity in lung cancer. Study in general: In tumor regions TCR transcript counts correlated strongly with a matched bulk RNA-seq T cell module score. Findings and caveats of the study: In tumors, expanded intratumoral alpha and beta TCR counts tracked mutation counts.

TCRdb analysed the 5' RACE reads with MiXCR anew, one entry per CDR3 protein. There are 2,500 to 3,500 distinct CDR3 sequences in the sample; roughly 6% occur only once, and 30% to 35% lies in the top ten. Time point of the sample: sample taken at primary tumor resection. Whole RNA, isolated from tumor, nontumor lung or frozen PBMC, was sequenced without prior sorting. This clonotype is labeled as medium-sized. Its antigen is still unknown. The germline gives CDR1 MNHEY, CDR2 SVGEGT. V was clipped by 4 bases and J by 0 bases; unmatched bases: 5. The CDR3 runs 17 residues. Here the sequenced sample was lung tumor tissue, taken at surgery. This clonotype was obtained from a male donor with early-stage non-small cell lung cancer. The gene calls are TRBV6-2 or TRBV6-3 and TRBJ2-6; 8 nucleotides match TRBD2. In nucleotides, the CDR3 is TGTGCCAGCAGTTCAACTAGCGGAGTCTCTGGGGCCAACGTCCTGACTTTC. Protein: CASSSTSGVSGANVLTF.